One sample yielded the 27 T cell receptor beta chains listed below, sequenced in a study of T cells after yellow fever vaccination. TCRdb re-derived calls from the 5' RACE reads in MiXCR, one entry per CDR3 protein. The sample records some 320,000 distinct CDR3 sequences, 3.5% to 4.5% being singletons. Material: PBMCs, obtained 15 days after the yellow fever booster vaccination. The receptors were sampled from a man between 18 and 29 years old who received the YFV17D yellow fever vaccine.

Many counts were recorded for this clonotype. This chain links TRBV24-1 with TRBJ1-5, with TRBD1 matching 9 bases. The CDR3 covers 18 residues. From germline, CDR1 is KGHDR and CDR2 SFDVKD. J lost 1 base, V lost 3 bases, and 9 bases had no gene match. Written as DNA, the CDR3 is TGTGCCACCAGTGATGAATACCGGGACAGGGCAAGCAATCAGCCCCAGCATTTT. Its protein product is CATSDEYRDRASNQPQHF.

Many counts were recorded for this clonotype. This chain connects TRBV12-3 or TRBV12-4 to TRBJ2-5; 7 positions match TRBD1. CDR3 length: 14 residues. V was pared by 5 bases and J by 5 bases, with 8 bases of the junction left unmatched. CDR3 nucleotide sequence: TGTGCCAGCAGTCCCACAGGGGTAAGGGAGACCCAGTACTTC. Translating it yields CASSPTGVRETQYF.

This clonotype came up many times. The chain recombines TRBV7-6 with TRBJ1-5; 12 nucleotides align to TRBD1. Losses at the gene ends were 3 bases for V and 7 bases for J; bases not matched to a gene: 4. The V gene's germline CDR1 is SGHVS and CDR2 FNYEAQ. This CDR3 is built from 15 residues. CDR3 DNA sequence: TGTGCCAGCAGCTTGGGACAGGGGGCCAGGCAGCCCCAGCATTTT. This translates into CASSLGQGARQPQHF.

This clonotype appeared a few times. The chain has TRBV5-1 and TRBJ2-7; TRBD2 is a possible D gene (6 bases). Between the trimmed V and J ends, which lost 5 bases and 2 bases, there was a span of 11 bases. The germline CDR1 and CDR2 sequences are SGHRS and YFSETQ. CDR3 length: 13 residues. The CDR3 DNA follows: TGCGCCAGCAGGCGGGATCAAACCTACGAGCAGTACTTC. Its protein is CASRRDQTYEQYF.

This clonotype was seen a handful of times. The chain links TRBV9 to TRBJ2-2, with D unclear. V gave up 3 bases and J gave up 1 base, with 7 bases separating them. Germline values: CDR1 SGDLS, CDR2 YYNGEE. CDR3 length equals 14 residues. The CDR3 is CASSGFKNTGELFF. The CDR3, as DNA: TGTGCCAGCAGCGGTTTCAAGAACACCGGGGAGCTGTTTTTT.

CDR3 in amino acids: CASSLDGAGANVLTF. For the CDR3, the DNA is TGCGCCAGCAGCTTGGATGGAGCCGGGGCCAACGTCCTGACTTTC. The V call is TRBV5-1, the J call TRBJ2-6; no clear D gene. The CDR3 is 15 amino acids. Germline V gives CDR1 SGHRS, CDR2 YFSETQ. V lost 0 bases to trimming and J lost 4 bases, with 8 bases between them.

This clonotype was detected ten times or more. The chain carries TRBV5-1 and TRBJ1-6; D may be TRBD1 (5 bases). Germline V gene lookup returns CDR1 SGHRS and CDR2 YFSETQ. This CDR3 contains 15 residues. Trimming removed 0 bases from V and 9 bases from J, with 13 bases in between. The DNA for the CDR3 is TGCGCCAGCAGCTTGGAGTGGGACCCATTTTCACCCCTCCACTTT. Protein product: CASSLEWDPFSPLHF.

There are many counts of this clonotype. This sequence joins TRBV9 and TRBJ1-1, with a tentative D call TRBD1 (5 bases). Trimming removed 7 bases from V and 3 bases from J, with 16 bases in between. This CDR3 is built from 14 residues. In germline, CDR1 is SGDLS, CDR2 YYNGEE. For the CDR3, the DNA is TGTGCCAGCGGACGTGGGGGGGGATACACTGAAGCTTTCTTT. Translation: CASGRGGGYTEAFF.

For the CDR3, the DNA is TGTGCCAGCAGCTCTACAGGGATAAACACTGAAGCTTTCTTT. As protein: CASSSTGINTEAFF. The J gene is TRBJ1-1, the V gene TRBV6-5, with D tentatively TRBD1 (6 bases). This CDR3 spans 14 amino acids. Germline V CDR1 and CDR2: MNHEY, SVGAGI. Trimming cost V 6 bases and J 2 bases, with 13 bases left between them.

Ten or more counts support this clonotype. The J gene is TRBJ2-3, the V gene TRBV11-2; 13 nucleotides match TRBD2. The J segment lost 5 bases and the V segment lost 1 base, leaving 0 bases of the junction unmatched. The CDR3 is 15 residues long. CDR1 and CDR2 from the germline V gene are SGHAT and FQNNGV. The CDR3 DNA follows: TGTGCCAGCAGCTTAGGGACTAGCGGGGGAGATACGCAGTATTTT. Its translation is CASSLGTSGGDTQYF.

This clonotype was seen repeatedly, ten times or more. As DNA, the CDR3 is TGCGCCAGCAGCGCGGCCACTGAAGCTTTCTTT. As protein: CASSAATEAFF. The chain uses TRBV5-1 and TRBJ1-1; D is undetermined. Germline V gene sequence: CDR1 SGHRS, CDR2 YFSETQ. CDR3 length: 11 residues. V shed 4 bases and J shed 4 bases, with 5 bases lying between them.

This clonotype was found many times. The V call is TRBV24-1, the J call TRBJ2-1; D is tentatively TRBD1 or TRBD2 (5 bases each). The germline V gene has CDR1 KGHDR and CDR2 SFDVKD. V gave up 5 bases and J gave up 0 bases, with 10 bases separating them. The length of the CDR3 is 15 residues. This CDR3 is CATSGRDPSYNEQFF. The CDR3 DNA sequence: TGTGCCACCAGTGGCAGGGACCCCTCCTACAATGAGCAGTTCTTC.

This clonotype has at least ten counts. The V call is TRBV18, the J call TRBJ2-2; 7 nucleotides line up with TRBD1. The CDR3 is made up of 14 amino acids. Germline-derived CDR1 and CDR2 are KGHSH and LQKENI. The V and J ends lost 3 bases and 5 bases, in that order; junction bases with no gene match: 3. This chain's CDR3 is CASSPSTGTGELFF. The DNA of the CDR3 is TGTGCCAGCTCACCCTCGACAGGGACCGGGGAGCTGTTTTTT.

A few counts support this clonotype. A junction end diverges from the germline sequence, so it may reflect a read error. The V gene is TRBV6-6, the J gene TRBJ1-5; D is ambiguous. Per the germline V gene, CDR1 is MNHNY and CDR2 is SVGAGI (reference sequence). There are 12 residues in the CDR3. The CDR3 nucleotides read TGTGCCAGCAGTTACGGGGAGCAGCCCCAGCAATTT. It encodes CASSYGEQPQQF.

This clonotype was detected ten times or more. The rearrangement joins TRBV9 to TRBJ2-3, with 8 bases that match TRBD2. The CDR3 length is 14 residues. Germline V CDR1 and CDR2: SGDLS, YYNGEE. J gave up 1 base and V 3 bases, and 1 base lay outside the gene matches. CDR3 residues: CASSATSGTDTQYF. The CDR3 nucleotides read TGTGCCAGCAGCGCGACTAGCGGCACAGATACGCAGTATTTT.

This clonotype was observed at least ten times. The chain uses TRBV4-1 and TRBJ1-5, with no clear D. The V gene lost 3 bases and the J gene lost 8 bases, with 14 bases spanning the gap. CDR1 and CDR2 (germline): MGHRA, YSYEKL. The CDR3 extends over 14 amino acids. The CDR3 is CASSHPTRREPQHF. CDR3 nucleotides: TGCGCCAGCAGCCATCCGACCCGGCGGGAGCCCCAGCATTTT.

In its sample, this clonotype was seen a few times. The chain couples TRBV5-1 to TRBJ2-5; unclear D gene. CDR1 is SGHRS and CDR2 is YFSETQ in the germline V gene. This CDR3 is 14 amino acids long. The V and J ends lost 1 base and 5 bases respectively, with 12 bases between them. Here the CDR3 reads CASSLMKGFETQYF. The CDR3 region has the DNA TGCGCCAGCAGCTTGATGAAAGGGTTTGAGACCCAGTACTTC.

This clonotype was detected many times. V usage is TRBV6-6 and J usage is TRBJ1-5, with 12 bases matching TRBD1. J was trimmed by 6 bases and V by 5 bases; bases with no gene match: 5. Germline V gene lookup returns CDR1 MNHNY and CDR2 SVGAGI (reference sequence). The CDR3 sequence is 15 residues long. CDR3 DNA sequence: TGTGCCAGCAGTCAGGGACAGGGGGCCAGTCAGCCCCAGCATTTT. It is translated as CASSQGQGASQPQHF.

In its sample, this clonotype was seen many times. The rearrangement links TRBV5-1 to TRBJ1-5; D uncertain. The CDR3 is 14 residues long. Trimming removed 0 bases at V and 3 bases at J, with 7 bases between. Germline V gene lookup returns CDR1 SGHRS and CDR2 YFSETQ. The CDR3 DNA reads as TGCGCCAGCAGCTTGGCCAGTCCCAATCAGCCCCAGCATTTT. Its protein product is CASSLASPNQPQHF.

In this sample, this clonotype turned up a few times. The V gene is TRBV5-1, the J gene TRBJ1-6; 7 nucleotides align to TRBD1. The length of the CDR3 is 16 residues. Germline lookup yields CDR1 SGHRS and CDR2 YFSETQ. Trimming at V came to 1 base and at J to 7 bases, leaving 8 bases not matched to a gene. The CDR3 DNA sequence: TGCGCCAGCAGCTTGTCGGCAGGGGGAAACAATTCACCCCTCCACTTT. It codes for CASSLSAGGNNSPLHF.

This clonotype has a count of ten or more. This rearrangement joins TRBV18 to TRBJ2-2; TRBD2 matches 9 bases. Germline V gene lookup returns CDR1 KGHSH and CDR2 LQKENI. V gave up 1 base and J gave up 6 bases; unmatched junction bases: 0. The CDR3 runs to 14 residues. The CDR3 region has the DNA TGTGCCAGCTCACCACGGACTAGCGCCGGGGAGCTGTTTTTT. This translates into CASSPRTSAGELFF. Filled out from reference TRBV18 and TRBJ2-2, the complete variable domain reads NAGVMQNPRHLVRRRGQEARLRCSPMKGHSHVYWYRQLPEEGLKFMVYLQKENIIDESGMPKERFSAEFPKEGPSILRIQQVVRGDSAAYFCASSPRTSAGELFFGEGSRLTVL.

This clonotype has a handful of counts. The chain carries TRBV7-2 and TRBJ1-5; TRBD1 might be the D (5 bases). Trimming cost V 1 base and J 0 bases, with 7 bases left between them. Germline V gene data show CDR1 as SGHTA and CDR2 as FQGNSA. This CDR3 spans 15 amino acids. The CDR3 nucleotides read TGTGCCAGCAGCTTAGGGGGGATTAGCAATCAGCCCCAGCATTTT. Amino acids: CASSLGGISNQPQHF.

This chain connects TRBV24-1 to TRBJ1-2, with unresolved D. V was shortened by 3 bases and J by 4 bases, with 5 bases between the two germline ends. Germline values: CDR1 KGHDR, CDR2 SFDVKD. This CDR3 is 12 amino acids long. CDR3 sequence: CATSDGSYGYTF. The CDR3 bases are TGTGCCACCAGTGATGGCAGCTATGGCTACACCTTC.

This clonotype was detected many times. The chain has TRBV6-1 and TRBJ2-3, with D possibly matching TRBD2 (5 bases). The CDR3 has 16 amino acids. Per germline, CDR1 MNHNS and CDR2 SASEGT. Trimming stripped 3 bases from V and 1 base from J, with 14 bases between. The CDR3 spells CASSDGVLRGTDTQYF. The CDR3 DNA is TGTGCCAGCAGTGACGGAGTCTTGCGGGGCACAGATACGCAGTATTTT.

V and J are TRBV7-9 and TRBJ2-3, with 10 bases identical to TRBD2. With V trimmed by 2 bases and J by 2 bases, 7 bases remained unmatched. CDR3 size: 17 residues. The germline V gene encodes CDR1 SEHNR and CDR2 FQNEAQ (reference sequence). The CDR3: CASSLPHLAGATDTQYF. Here the CDR3 DNA reads TGTGCCAGCAGCTTACCCCATCTAGCGGGGGCCACAGATACGCAGTATTTT.

This chain joins TRBV4-2 and TRBJ2-5; D uncertain. Trimming removed 1 base from V and 7 bases from J, with 16 bases in between. Germline V gene data show CDR1 as LGHNA and CDR2 as YNFKEQ. The CDR3 covers 15 residues. The CDR3 DNA reads as TGTGCCAGCAGCCAAGGGTTGGCCAGCGAAATGACCCAGTACTTC. Translated: CASSQGLASEMTQYF.

This chain connects TRBV10-2 to TRBJ1-2, with D tentatively TRBD1 (6 bases). Germline loops: CDR1 WSHSY, CDR2 SAAADI. The V end was cut by 3 bases, the J end by 4 bases, with 9 bases between. The CDR3 sequence is 13 residues long. DNA of the CDR3: TGCGCCAGCAGTGACGGACAGTTCTATGGCTACACCTTC. Translating it yields CASSDGQFYGYTF.